Presented here are 4 T cell receptor beta chains from one specimen sequenced in a study of CD8+CD57+ T cells in acquired aplastic anemia. Genomic DNA, the template, was used for profiling of the TCR beta VDJ and CDR3. TCRdb fed the reads into MiXCR, producing one record per CDR3 protein. The sample has about 98,000 distinct CDR3 sequences, around 62% seen once. Sequencing was done on patients that had shown CD8+CD57+ cell expansion by flow cytometry. Sequencing was done on a sample of sorted CD4+, CD8+, or CD8+CD57+ T cells (not recorded which) from PBMCs. The receptors were gathered from a human donor with aplastic anemia.

The chain carries TRBV19 and TRBJ2-3, with TRBD2 matching over 12 bases. Germline lookup yields CDR1 LNHDA and CDR2 SQIVND (reference sequence). The V and J ends lost 1 base and 6 bases, in that order; junction bases with no gene match: 5. The CDR3 covers 16 residues. The DNA for the CDR3 is TGTGCCAGTAGTATAGCGCTAGCGGGAGGGCATGATACGCAGTATTTT. This encodes CASSIALAGGHDTQYF.

CDR3 region: CASSLASQGVVGYTF. Here the CDR3 DNA reads TGTGCCAGCAGCTTAGCGTCACAGGGAGTAGTTGGCTACACCTTC. This chain uses TRBV7-9 with TRBJ1-2; D possibly corresponds to TRBD1 (6 bases). This CDR3 contains 15 residues. Germline V gene sequence: CDR1 SEHNR, CDR2 FQNEAQ (reference sequence). Trimming cost V 0 bases and J 7 bases, with 15 bases left between them.

The V call is TRBV29-1, the J call TRBJ1-1, with TRBD1 matching over 8 bases. Germline V gene data show CDR1 as SQVTM and CDR2 as ANQGSEA. The CDR3 loop spans 13 amino acids. J lost 11 bases, V lost 2 bases, and 10 bases had no gene match. The CDR3 region has the DNA TGCAGCGTTGAAAGCAGGGGGCGTCGCACCGCTTTCTTT. It is translated as CSVESRGRRTAFF.

The rearrangement links TRBV19 to TRBJ1-6, with no clear D. V was cut by 7 bases and J by 0 bases, with 10 bases left in between. Per germline, CDR1 LNHDA and CDR2 SQIVND (reference sequence). The CDR3 sequence is 15 residues long. CDR3 region: CASKEGSSYNSPLHF. CDR3 sequence (DNA): TGTGCCAGTAAAGAGGGTAGCTCCTATAATTCACCCCTCCACTTT.